Included here is one TCR beta chain sequence, with context. Original methodology: Estimation of nucleated cell counts relied on the amplification of reference gene primers. Profiled with immunoSEQ multiplex PCR; TCRdb holds only in-frame clones, not every one. The V and J calls and clone size come from that table; D and trimming were worked out from the DNA. This table has tens of thousands of clones, 82% appearing once. This sample is part of a study of blood T cell repertoires in COVID-19. The wider study: COVID-19 samples collected from the United States, Italy and Spain covered acute and convalescent phases. Sources were T cells, B-cell-depleted T cells, or PBMCs; the material itself was cDNA or gDNA.

Germline V gene sequence: CDR1 MNHEY, CDR2 SMNVEV (reference sequence). With 3 bases removed from V and 5 bases from J, the gap between germline ends came to 16 bases. The CDR3 spans 15 residues. This sequence originates from an elderly man with COVID-19, enrolled during active disease. The specimen sequenced was peripheral blood. The chain links TRBV27 to TRBJ2-5; TRBD1 is a possible D gene (5 bases). CDR3 residues: CASSFRSQGSETQYF. DNA for the CDR3: TGTGCCAGCAGTTTCCGAAGCCAGGGATCGGAGACCCAGTACTTC.